The next 26 T cell receptor beta chains were all read from a single sample in a study of T cells after posttransplantation cyclophosphamide. Data came from immunoSEQ multiplex PCR; TCRdb stores just in-frame clones and leaves some out. Found here are tens of thousands of clones, no singletons; the ten largest cover roughly 2%. Busulfan-fludarabine conditioning, marrow transplant, and cyclophosphamide on days +3 and +4 were administered. Sequencing used PBMCs, obtained after allogeneic stem cell transplant with posttransplant cyclophosphamide. These receptors were obtained from a male patient in his late teens or twenties who received an allogeneic stem cell transplant from a related donor, was CMV-positive, and had no GVHD. Some T cells may originate from the graft donor.

This rearrangement joins TRBV23-1 to TRBJ2-3; D not resolved. TRBV23-1 is an open reading frame whose function is uncertain. There are 15 residues in the CDR3. V shed 0 bases and J shed 2 bases, with 9 bases lying between them. DNA for the CDR3: TGCGCCAGCAGTCAATCGGGCCGATACACAGATACGCAGTATTTT. It codes for CASSQSGRYTDTQYF.

This clone was recorded at least ten times. The chain uses TRBV7-6 and TRBJ2-3; 7 bases map to TRBD1. Looked up from germline, CDR1 is SGHVS and CDR2 is FNYEAQ. V lost 0 bases and J lost 4; bases outside the gene matches: 13. The CDR3 sequence is 18 residues long. For the CDR3, the DNA is TGTGCCAGCAGCTTAGCCTTCGGGGACCAGGGGGAAGCAGATACGCAGTATTTT. Encoded protein: CASSLAFGDQGEADTQYF.

This clone has at least ten counts. The gene calls are TRBV7-2 and TRBJ1-1, with TRBD1 matching 9 bases. The CDR3 has 15 amino acids. V trimming: 5 bases; J trimming: 1 base; junction bases outside the gene matches: 5. From germline, CDR1 is SGHTA and CDR2 FQGNSA. DNA for the CDR3: TGTGCCAGCAGCCCACAGGGGGCGCCGAACACTGAAGCTTTCTTT. This translates into CASSPQGAPNTEAFF.

This clone was found many times. The chain employs TRBV6-6 and TRBJ1-2; TRBD1 aligns across 9 bases. The V gene's germline CDR1 is MNHNY and CDR2 SVGAGI (reference sequence). This CDR3 has 11 residues. Trimming removed 8 bases from V and 8 bases from J; junction bases left unmatched: 3. The CDR3 loop is CASGQGYGYTF. CDR3 DNA: TGTGCCAGCGGACAGGGGTACGGCTACACCTTC.

This clone has at least ten counts. The chain is built from TRBV5-4 and TRBJ2-7; D is undetermined. The germline V and J ends were trimmed by 0 bases and 7 bases, with 5 bases remaining between them. The CDR3 length is 11 residues. Per germline, CDR1 SGHNT and CDR2 YYREEE (reference sequence). CDR3 coding DNA: TGTGCCAGCAGCTTGGAGAGGGAGCAGTACTTC. Translating it yields CASSLEREQYF.

This clone was seen at least ten times. The V and J genes are TRBV27 and TRBJ2-2; no clear D. The V and J ends lost 2 bases and 1 base respectively, with 8 bases between them. Germline CDR1 is MNHEY and CDR2 is SMNVEV (reference sequence). The CDR3 sequence is 15 residues long. CDR3 amino acids: CASSLQVMNTGELFF. The CDR3 DNA sequence: TGTGCCAGCAGTTTACAGGTTATGAACACCGGGGAGCTGTTTTTT.

The sample holds a few counts of this clone. J is TRBJ2-5 and V is TRBV4-1; TRBD1 matches at 9 bases. The end of the DNA aligns better with TRBJ2-7, so the J call may be wrong. Germline-derived CDR1 and CDR2 are MGHRA and YSYEKL. The CDR3 has 16 amino acids. DNA for the CDR3: TGCGCCAGCAGCCAAGTGGATAGGACAGGGGCGGTCGAGCAGTACTTC. Its translation: CASSQVDRTGAVEQYF.

This clone was seen many times. This chain joins TRBV6-5 and TRBJ2-7; weak D call: TRBD1 (5 bases). V was shortened by 5 bases and J by 0 bases, with 8 bases between the two germline ends. Germline V gives CDR1 MNHEY, CDR2 SVGAGI. CDR3 length: 13 amino acids. DNA of the CDR3: TGTGCCAGCAGTCTGGACAACTCCTACGAGCAGTACTTC. Its protein product is CASSLDNSYEQYF.

This clone was observed many times. CDR3: CASSRPQGHSNTEAFF. The CDR3 bases are TGTGCCAGCAGCCGGCCTCAGGGGCACTCTAACACTGAAGCTTTCTTT. V gene TRBV5-4 combines with J gene TRBJ1-1; D possibly corresponds to TRBD1 (6 bases). The ends were cut back, 4 bases at V and 2 bases at J, with 18 bases in the middle. CDR1 is SGHNT and CDR2 is YYREEE in the germline V gene (reference sequence). The CDR3 totals 16 residues.

This clone was counted many times. This chain connects TRBV6-1 to TRBJ2-1; a weak D match, TRBD1 (5 bases). CDR1 and CDR2 from the germline V gene are MNHNS and SASEGT. V gave up 7 bases and J gave up 10 bases, with 11 bases separating them. This CDR3 has 11 amino acids. The CDR3 loop reads CASTRVYEQFF. The CDR3 DNA follows: TGTGCCAGCACCAGGGTCTACGAGCAGTTCTTC.

This clone was seen repeatedly, ten times or more. This chain connects TRBV27 to TRBJ2-1; 10 nucleotides line up with TRBD1. After removal of 5 bases from V and 4 bases from J, the junction contained 8 bases not matched to a gene. The germline V gene has CDR1 MNHEY and CDR2 SMNVEV (reference sequence). The CDR3 extends over 16 amino acids. The DNA for the CDR3 is TGTGCCAGCAGTACGACAGGGGGCTGGCGGTACAATGAGCAGTTCTTC. This translates into CASSTTGGWRYNEQFF.

The table lists this clone with many counts. V is TRBV4-1 and J is TRBJ2-1; 9 bases fit TRBD1. The V gene's germline CDR1 is MGHRA and CDR2 YSYEKL. The CDR3 consists of 16 residues. The junction had 8 bases not matched to a gene; V was cut back by 0 bases and J by 8 bases. The CDR3 DNA follows: TGCGCCAGCAGCCAAGAGGGGGGGACAGGGCCGGATGAGCAGTTCTTC. Translated: CASSQEGGTGPDEQFF.

This clone has ten or more counts. The chain recombines TRBV28 with TRBJ1-5, with 11 bases that match TRBD1. Unmatched junction bases numbered 11, after V lost 6 bases and J lost 7 bases. Germline values: CDR1 MDHEN, CDR2 SYDVKM. The CDR3 extends over 16 amino acids. CDR3 loop: CASSLPGQGGRQPQHF. In DNA form, the CDR3 reads TGTGCCAGCAGCCTCCCGGGACAGGGGGGAAGGCAGCCCCAGCATTTT. Full variable domain (rest looked up from reference TRBV28 and TRBJ1-5): DVKVTQSSRYLVKRTGEKVFLECVQDMDHENMFWYRQDPGLGLRLIYFSYDVKMKEKGDIPEGYSVSREKKERFSLILESASTNQTSMYLCASSLPGQGGRQPQHFGDGTRLSIL.

This clone has ten or more counts. V gene TRBV2 combines with J gene TRBJ2-2; D might be TRBD2 (6 bases). Trimming took 4 bases from V and 6 from J, leaving 15 bases between them. The germline CDR1 and CDR2 sequences are SNHLY and FYNNEI. The CDR3 is 15 residues long. DNA for the CDR3: TGTGCCAGCAGTGGAGGAGCGGGTTACGCCGGGGAGCTGTTTTTT. Amino acids: CASSGGAGYAGELFF.

This clone was observed at least ten times. The chain recombines TRBV5-1 with TRBJ1-1; TRBD1 matches 7 bases. The CDR3 has 14 residues. Per the germline V gene, CDR1 is SGHRS and CDR2 is YFSETQ. Trimming at V came to 4 bases and at J to 1 base, leaving 4 bases not matched to a gene. The CDR3 spells CASSNRDRNTEAFF. The CDR3 DNA follows: TGCGCCAGCAGCAACCGGGACAGGAACACTGAAGCTTTCTTT.

This clone showed up many times. The chain combines TRBV6-5 with TRBJ2-7; D unclear. From germline, CDR1 is MNHEY and CDR2 SVGAGI. Trimming pared 0 bases from V and 3 bases from J, leaving 6 bases between. The CDR3 spans 13 residues. CDR3 region: CASSYSVFYEQYF. CDR3 in DNA: TGTGCCAGCAGTTACTCTGTCTTCTACGAGCAGTACTTC.

This clone was recorded many times. The CDR3 region has the DNA TGTGCCAGCAGCCAAGAAGTAGCAGCCAGGAGGAACACCATATATTTT. It yields the protein CASSQEVAARRNTIYF. The chain combines TRBV14 with TRBJ1-3; the D is unclear. Looked up from germline, CDR1 is SGHDN and CDR2 is FVKESK. CDR3 size: 16 residues. Trimming left V 0 bases short and J 7 bases short, with 16 bases between.

In its sample, this clone was seen many times. The genes are TRBV20-1 and TRBJ2-7; D is undetermined. Trimming left V 6 bases short and J 3 bases short, with 9 bases between. There are 11 residues in the CDR3. Germline CDR1 reads DFQATT; CDR2 reads SNEGSKA (reference sequence). The CDR3 coding sequence is TGCAGTGCAAGAAATCACTACGAGCAGTACTTC. Translated: CSARNHYEQYF.

This clone was recorded at least ten times. J is TRBJ2-5 and V is TRBV7-9; D is unclear. The CDR3 is made up of 17 amino acids. Germline loops: CDR1 SEHNR, CDR2 FQNEAQ (reference sequence). Trimming left V 4 bases short and J 2 bases short, with 20 bases between. The CDR3 here is CASSSNKLIPIQETQYF. Written as DNA, the CDR3 is TGTGCCAGCAGCTCAAACAAACTAATACCTATTCAAGAGACCCAGTACTTC.

In this sample, this clone turned up many times. This sequence joins TRBV4-1 and TRBJ1-5; no definite D call. The CDR3 covers 17 residues. V was clipped by 0 bases and J by 0 bases, with 12 bases between them. Looked up from germline, CDR1 is MGHRA and CDR2 is YSYEKL. The CDR3 DNA sequence: TGCGCCAGCAGCCAAGATAATCCGTCCTATAGCAATCAGCCCCAGCATTTT. It translates to CASSQDNPSYSNQPQHF.

This clone was counted ten times or more. J is TRBJ2-1 and V is TRBV7-3, with D possibly being TRBD2 (7 bases). The length of the CDR3 is 15 residues. Trimming took off 1 base at V and 5 bases at J, with 12 bases between the two ends. Germline-derived CDR1 and CDR2 are SGHTA and FQGTGA. The CDR3 spells CASSLRRGGNNEQFF. In DNA, the CDR3 is TGTGCCAGCAGCTTAAGGAGGGGGGGGAACAATGAGCAGTTCTTC.

This clone was recorded at least ten times. This chain links TRBV19 with TRBJ1-2; D gene ambiguous. The germline V and J ends were trimmed by 3 bases and 3 bases, with 8 bases remaining between them. Germline CDR1 and CDR2: LNHDA and SQIVND (reference sequence). This CDR3 has 13 amino acids. This CDR3 is CASSIMTYYGYTF. CDR3 sequence (DNA): TGTGCCAGTAGTATTATGACTTACTATGGCTACACCTTC.

This clone has a count of ten or more. This chain uses TRBV5-8 with TRBJ2-7, with 8 positions matching TRBD1. CDR3 length equals 15 residues. Trimming took 4 bases from V and 10 from J; bases not matched to a gene: 16. Germline V CDR1 and CDR2: SGHTS, YDEGEE. For the CDR3, the DNA is TGTGCCAGCAGCAGGCTGGGGACAGGACTTACCCCCCAGTACTTC. Protein: CASSRLGTGLTPQYF. The full variable domain, rest sourced from reference TRBV5-8 and TRBJ2-7, is EAGVTQSPTHLIKTRGQQATLRCSPISGHTSVYWYQQALGLGLQFLLWYDEGEERNRGNFPPRFSGRQFPNYSSELNVNALELEDSALYLCASSRLGTGLTPQYFGPGTRLTVT.

Comment on this clone: A read error may explain this, as a much larger clone is one base away. V and J are TRBV7-9 and TRBJ1-4; a possible D gene is TRBD1 (5 bases). Germline loops: CDR1 SEHNR, CDR2 FQNEAQ (reference sequence). This CDR3 is built from 14 residues. The CDR3 DNA reads as TGTGCCAGCAGCTTAGTTGGGGCCCGTGAAAAACCGTTTTTT. It is translated as CASSLVGAREKPFF.

This clone appeared many times. The V and J genes are TRBV21-1 and TRBJ2-1; TRBD2, as called in the table, went unchecked against the DNA. TRBV21-1 represents a pseudogene. The CDR3 is 17 amino acids. In DNA form, the CDR3 reads TGTGCCAGCAGCAAAATTGGCGCTCATACCACTATGTGGGAGCAGTTCTTC. Amino acids: CASSKIGAHTTMWEQFF.

At least ten counts were recorded for this clone. This chain connects TRBV2 to TRBJ1-3; 8 bases line up with TRBD1. The J segment lost 2 bases and the V segment lost 6 bases, leaving 6 bases of the junction unmatched. The CDR3 has 15 amino acids. Germline V lookup: CDR1 SNHLY, CDR2 FYNNEI. Here the CDR3 DNA reads TGTGCCAGCAGCCCGGACAGGGCTGCTGGAAACACCATATATTTT. Translated, it gives CASSPDRAAGNTIYF.